The T cell receptor (beta chain) described here comes from a study of cytomegalovirus exposure and HLA in healthy donors. The PCR was carried out with 60 Vbeta primers and 13 Jbeta primers. Some clones are missing from TCRdb's copy, which holds only in-frame ones; the method was immunoSEQ multiplex PCR. The repertoire holds 160,000 or so clones, with 70% to 80% as singletons. Details on this clone: Its antigen is still unknown.

Points from the study as a whole: Trimming of TCR beta V- and J-genes showed a link, identified in a later analysis, to a missense DCLRE1C variant. The study carried out a later analysis of TCR beta sequences. It associated under 20,000 of them with specific HLA alleles at a false discovery rate of 0.05. A reported reduction in N-insertions relative to the 666-donor mean was seen in an Asian-associated ancestry cluster in a later analysis.

The V gene lost 7 bases and the J gene lost 2 bases, with 18 bases spanning the gap. The CDR3 spans 16 residues. Germline V gene lookup returns CDR1 MDHEN and CDR2 SYDVKM. Sequencing was done on a sample of PBMCs. The chain has TRBV28 and TRBJ1-5; a weak D match, TRBD1 (6 bases). The TCR originated in a man between 18 and 35 years old in good health and CMV-seropositive. The CDR3 DNA reads TGTGCCAGCATTGGTATTGGGGGCGAAGGCAATCAGCCCCAGCATTTT. The encoded protein is CASIGIGGEGNQPQHF.